These 29 T cell receptor beta chains were sequenced from one sample in a study of shared clonotypes between healthy human individuals. The repertoire was sequenced with immunoSEQ multiplex PCR; TCRdb's copy has only in-frame clones and lacks some. The data contain 2 million to 2.5 million clones, roughly 91% of them singletons. Positive CCR7 selection of CD45RO-negative cells yielded the naive CD8 cells, and terminally differentiated effector memory CD45RA+ cells were excluded. Material for sequencing was naive CD8+ T cells from PBMCs. Receptor source: a man aged 18 to 35 in good health. Some clones in this sample may be carry-over from other donors' samples.

The chain is built from TRBV19 and TRBJ1-2; no reliable D call. Trimming left V 6 bases short and J 3 bases short, with 11 bases between. Germline V gives CDR1 LNHDA, CDR2 SQIVND (reference sequence). This CDR3 contains 13 residues. CDR3 sequence (DNA): TGTGCCAGTAGCCCAGCCACTCACTATGGCTACACCTTC. Residues: CASSPATHYGYTF.

The chain has TRBV6-5 and TRBJ2-7, with D perhaps matching TRBD1 or TRBD2 (7 bases each). Germline CDR1 is MNHEY and CDR2 is SVGAGI. The CDR3 is 13 residues long. V was cut by 4 bases and J by 7 bases, with 14 bases left in between. CDR3 residues: CASSSPGGGEQYF. CDR3 DNA sequence: TGTGCCAGCAGTTCCCCAGGGGGGGGAGAGCAGTACTTC.

J is TRBJ1-1 and V is TRBV9; 8 nucleotides match TRBD1. This CDR3 contains 16 residues. J lost 0 bases, V lost 7 bases, and 11 bases had no gene match. In germline, CDR1 is SGDLS, CDR2 YYNGEE. DNA for the CDR3: TGTGCCAGCTCGCGCGGCAGGGGGCTGTTGAACACTGAAGCTTTCTTT. Encoded protein: CASSRGRGLLNTEAFF.

This clone appeared a single time. This chain uses TRBV27 with TRBJ2-1; D is perhaps TRBD1 (5 bases). Germline V gene data show CDR1 as MNHEY and CDR2 as SMNVEV (reference sequence). The CDR3 runs to 13 residues. The V end was cut by 5 bases, the J end by 12 bases, with 17 bases between. The CDR3 DNA is TGTGCCAGCAGTCCAGGGCCGAAGCTTTTGCAGTTCTTC. The encoded protein is CASSPGPKLLQFF.

In this sample, this clone turned up once. The genes are TRBV27 and TRBJ1-5, with D maybe TRBD1 (6 bases). V was trimmed by 6 bases and J by 4 bases, leaving 10 bases between them. Germline CDR1 MNHEY, CDR2 SMNVEV (reference sequence). The CDR3 is 13 amino acids. CDR3 loop: CASRLGTNQPQHF. In nucleotides, the CDR3 is TGTGCCAGCAGGCTTGGGACAAATCAGCCCCAGCATTTT.

This chain connects TRBV7-9 to TRBJ2-7; D remains ambiguous. This CDR3 is built from 12 residues. Between the trimmed V and J ends, which lost 5 bases and 6 bases, there was a span of 11 bases. The germline V gene has CDR1 SEHNR and CDR2 FQNEAQ (reference sequence). CDR3 in DNA: TGTGCCAGCAGCCCCCCCCGAGGCGAGCAGTACTTC. It codes for CASSPPRGEQYF.

This chain links TRBV5-4 with TRBJ2-3; D ambiguous. CDR1 is SGHNT and CDR2 is YYREEE in the germline V gene (reference sequence). The CDR3 covers 15 residues. V lost 0 bases and J lost 2, with 10 bases in between. This chain's CDR3 is CASSLARAITDTQYF. In DNA form, the CDR3 reads TGTGCCAGCAGCTTGGCAAGGGCGATCACAGATACGCAGTATTTT.

The chain recombines TRBV5-6 with TRBJ2-1; weak D call: TRBD2 (5 bases). Trimming removed 3 bases from V and 8 bases from J, with 9 bases in between. The CDR3 consists of 12 residues. Germline values: CDR1 SGHDT, CDR2 YYEEEE. CDR3 protein: CASSSLRDEQFF. The CDR3 DNA follows: TGTGCCAGCAGCTCCCTGCGGGATGAGCAGTTCTTC.

About this clone itself: Other DNA sequences from this sample encode an identical CDR3 as well. The chain couples TRBV7-9 to TRBJ2-5, with D possibly called TRBD1 or TRBD2 (5 bases each). V was clipped by 5 bases and J by 4 bases, with 14 bases between them. In germline, CDR1 is SEHNR, CDR2 FQNEAQ (reference sequence). CDR3 length: 14 residues. The CDR3 bases are TGTGCCAGCAGCCCTCCTCGGGGCCGAGAGACCCAGTACTTC. Translation gives CASSPPRGRETQYF.

The CDR3 is CASSLAGLAGVGNEQFF. The CDR3 DNA reads TGCGCCAGCAGCTTGGCTGGACTAGCGGGAGTAGGCAATGAGCAGTTCTTC. The chain has TRBV5-1 and TRBJ2-1, with 13 bases fitting TRBD2. The germline V gene encodes CDR1 SGHRS and CDR2 YFSETQ. Trimming at V came to 0 bases and at J to 6 bases, leaving 6 bases not matched to a gene. The CDR3 consists of 17 residues.

The chain uses TRBV4-1 and TRBJ1-1, with 7 bases lining up with TRBD1. Germline V gene lookup returns CDR1 MGHRA and CDR2 YSYEKL. The CDR3 spans 13 residues. The ends lost 4 bases at V and 6 bases at J; junction bases unmatched: 5. This chain's CDR3 is CASSRDRAPEAFF. The CDR3 nucleotides read TGCGCCAGCAGCCGAGACAGGGCCCCTGAAGCTTTCTTT.

This chain links TRBV19 with TRBJ2-2; no clear D gene. The CDR3 sequence is 12 residues long. The V end was cut by 2 bases, the J end by 4 bases, with 2 bases between. CDR1 and CDR2 from the germline V gene are LNHDA and SQIVND (reference sequence). The CDR3, as DNA: TGTGCCAGTAGTATACCCACCGGGGAGCTGTTTTTT. It translates to CASSIPTGELFF.

The chain recombines TRBV7-6 with TRBJ2-1; 7 bases align to TRBD2. This CDR3 comprises 16 residues. Trimming took 4 bases from V and 5 from J; bases not matched to a gene: 11. Germline lookup yields CDR1 SGHVS and CDR2 FNYEAQ. DNA for the CDR3: TGTGCCAGCAGCTCCCGGGCGGGGGTGGTTCACAATGAGCAGTTCTTC. Amino acid sequence: CASSSRAGVVHNEQFF.

The rearrangement joins TRBV7-9 to TRBJ2-1; D gene uncertain. V was cut by 8 bases and J by 7 bases, with 15 bases left in between. CDR1 SEHNR and CDR2 FQNEAQ come from the germline V gene (reference sequence). The CDR3 spans 13 residues. CDR3 loop: CASLVAEQNEQFF. The CDR3 DNA is TGTGCCAGCCTCGTAGCCGAACAAAATGAGCAGTTCTTC.

V gene TRBV30 combines with J gene TRBJ2-1; a possible D gene is TRBD2 (6 bases). CDR3 length: 14 amino acids. Trimming removed 0 bases at V and 5 bases at J, with 11 bases between. CDR1 and CDR2 from the germline V gene are GTSNPN and SVGIG (reference sequence). This CDR3 is CAWSVGVADNEQFF. The DNA of the CDR3 is TGTGCCTGGAGTGTAGGAGTAGCGGACAATGAGCAGTTCTTC.

A single count supports this clone. The rearrangement uses TRBV7-9 and TRBJ2-1; 9 bases are shared with TRBD1. The CDR3 is 14 residues long. J lost 8 bases, V lost 5 bases, and 7 bases had no gene match. CDR1 SEHNR and CDR2 FQNEAQ come from the germline V gene (reference sequence). The CDR3 loop reads CASSPWTGADEQFF. The DNA of the CDR3 is TGTGCCAGCAGCCCCTGGACAGGGGCCGATGAGCAGTTCTTC.

The chain combines TRBV28 with TRBJ2-5; no reliable D call. Germline V gene lookup returns CDR1 MDHEN and CDR2 SYDVKM. This CDR3 is built from 11 residues. The V and J ends lost 1 base and 7 bases respectively, with 4 bases between them. CDR3: CASSLSATQYF. In nucleotides, the CDR3 is TGTGCCAGCAGTTTATCGGCGACCCAGTACTTC.

The chain recombines TRBV13 with TRBJ2-2; TRBD2 matches 13 bases. The length of the CDR3 is 17 residues. V was clipped by 5 bases and J by 4 bases; unmatched bases: 7. Germline lookup yields CDR1 PRHDT and CDR2 FYEKMQ (reference sequence). In DNA, the CDR3 is TGTGCCAGCAGCCCCCGGACTAGCGGGAGTAGCACCGGGGAGCTGTTTTTT. It translates to CASSPRTSGSSTGELFF. Based on the CDR3 plus reference TRBV13 and TRBJ2-2, the full variable domain is AAGVIQSPRHLIKEKRETATLKCYPIPRHDTVYWYQQGPGQDPQFLISFYEKMQSDKGSIPDRFSAQQFSDYHSELNMSSLELGDSALYFCASSPRTSGSSTGELFFGEGSRLTVL.

The V call is TRBV28, the J call TRBJ2-6, with D perhaps matching TRBD1 or TRBD2 (5 bases each). CDR1 and CDR2 from the germline V gene are MDHEN and SYDVKM. The CDR3 has 17 amino acids. Trimming removed 5 bases from V and 0 bases from J, with 14 bases in between. CDR3 bases: TGTGCCAGCAGTGGGGCTAATCGGGGCTCTGGGGCCAACGTCCTGACTTTC. It yields the protein CASSGANRGSGANVLTF. Supplemented by reference TRBV28 and TRBJ2-6, the full variable domain reads DVKVTQSSRYLVKRTGEKVFLECVQDMDHENMFWYRQDPGLGLRLIYFSYDVKMKEKGDIPEGYSVSREKKERFSLILESASTNQTSMYLCASSGANRGSGANVLTFGAGSRLTVL.

This clone was picked up one time. This chain links TRBV5-1 with TRBJ2-7; D may be TRBD2 (5 bases). Germline assignment: CDR1 SGHRS and CDR2 YFSETQ. The CDR3 runs 11 residues. The ends were cut back, 4 bases at V and 7 bases at J, with 9 bases in the middle. The CDR3 nucleotides are TGCGCCAGCAGCGGAACGGGGGAGCAGTACTTC. It codes for CASSGTGEQYF.

As concerns this clone: Relative to the germline gene, one junction end is altered; a read error may explain this. The chain recombines TRBV5-5 with TRBJ1-2; weak D call: TRBD1 (6 bases). CDR3 length equals 13 residues. Germline V gene data show CDR1 as SGHKS and CDR2 as YYEKEE (reference sequence). CDR3: CASSLKTGPDISF. The CDR3 DNA is TGTGCCAGCAGCTTGAAAACAGGGCCAGATATTTCCTTC. Using reference TRBV5-5 and TRBJ1-2 for the parts outside the CDR3, the full variable domain is DAGVTQSPTHLIKTRGQQVTLRCSPISGHKSVSWYQQVLGQGPQFIFQYYEKEERGRGNFPDRFSARQFPNYSSELNVNALLLGDSALYLCASSLKTGPDISFGSGTRLTVV.

The chain combines TRBV6-6 with TRBJ2-7, with TRBD2 matching 8 bases. In germline, CDR1 is MNHNY, CDR2 SVGAGI (reference sequence). This CDR3 comprises 15 residues. The V gene end was trimmed by 0 bases and the J gene end by 3 bases; junction bases not matched to a gene: 4. This chain's CDR3 is CASSYSRREGYEQYF. As DNA, the CDR3 is TGTGCCAGCAGTTACTCGAGACGGGAGGGCTACGAGCAGTACTTC.

The J gene is TRBJ2-7, the V gene TRBV27; the match to TRBD2 covers 7 bases. Germline values: CDR1 MNHEY, CDR2 SMNVEV (reference sequence). The J segment lost 3 bases and the V segment lost 6 bases, leaving 11 bases of the junction unmatched. The CDR3 length is 15 residues. The CDR3 sequence is CASSQAGGTDYEQYF. As DNA, the CDR3 is TGTGCCAGCAGCCAAGCCGGGGGGACTGACTACGAGCAGTACTTC.

A remark on this clone: This specimen includes other DNA sequences encoding the same CDR3. The chain is built from TRBV27 and TRBJ1-5; the D gene is possibly TRBD1 (5 bases). The CDR3 covers 14 residues. Germline V gene lookup returns CDR1 MNHEY and CDR2 SMNVEV (reference sequence). V lost 5 bases and J lost 3, with 11 bases in between. CDR3 nucleotides: TGTGCCAGCAGTACAGGAACCTCCAATCAGCCCCAGCATTTT. Translating it yields CASSTGTSNQPQHF.

The V and J genes are TRBV18 and TRBJ2-1; D is uncertain. CDR1 is KGHSH and CDR2 is LQKENI in the germline V gene. There are 14 residues in the CDR3. Deletions cut 2 bases from V and 8 bases from J, with 13 bases between. The CDR3 sequence is CASSPSSLGDEQFF. The DNA for the CDR3 is TGTGCCAGCTCACCAAGCAGCCTTGGGGATGAGCAGTTCTTC.

The chain recombines TRBV11-2 with TRBJ2-7; D uncertain. CDR3 length equals 13 residues. Germline CDR1 reads SGHAT; CDR2 reads FQNNGV. V was clipped by 3 bases and J by 5 bases, with 11 bases between them. This chain's CDR3 is CASSFLPIDEQYF. The CDR3 nucleotides read TGTGCCAGCAGCTTTCTCCCTATCGACGAGCAGTACTTC.

The chain employs TRBV10-1 and TRBJ1-1, with TRBD1 matching over 7 bases. V lost 5 bases to trimming and J lost 1 base; unmatched junction nucleotides: 10. The germline CDR1 and CDR2 sequences are WNHNN and SYGVQD (reference sequence). This CDR3 is 16 amino acids long. The CDR3 sequence is CASSLTLTGKNTEAFF. CDR3 in DNA: TGCGCCAGCAGTCTGACCCTGACAGGGAAGAACACTGAAGCTTTCTTT.

The chain joins TRBV27 to TRBJ2-7, with D uncertain. V was pared by 0 bases and J by 0 bases, with 12 bases between. This CDR3 has 16 amino acids. Germline loops: CDR1 MNHEY, CDR2 SMNVEV (reference sequence). For the CDR3, the DNA is TGTGCCAGCAGTTTATCTACGGTGACAAGCTCCTACGAGCAGTACTTC. Its translation: CASSLSTVTSSYEQYF.

This chain connects TRBV27 to TRBJ2-7; TRBD1 might be the D (5 bases). Trimming pared 0 bases from V and 2 bases from J, leaving 14 bases between. The germline V gene has CDR1 MNHEY and CDR2 SMNVEV (reference sequence). This CDR3 is built from 16 residues. The CDR3 sequence is CASSLSLKGLTYEQYF. Here the CDR3 DNA reads TGTGCCAGCAGTTTATCCCTGAAGGGGCTGACCTACGAGCAGTACTTC.